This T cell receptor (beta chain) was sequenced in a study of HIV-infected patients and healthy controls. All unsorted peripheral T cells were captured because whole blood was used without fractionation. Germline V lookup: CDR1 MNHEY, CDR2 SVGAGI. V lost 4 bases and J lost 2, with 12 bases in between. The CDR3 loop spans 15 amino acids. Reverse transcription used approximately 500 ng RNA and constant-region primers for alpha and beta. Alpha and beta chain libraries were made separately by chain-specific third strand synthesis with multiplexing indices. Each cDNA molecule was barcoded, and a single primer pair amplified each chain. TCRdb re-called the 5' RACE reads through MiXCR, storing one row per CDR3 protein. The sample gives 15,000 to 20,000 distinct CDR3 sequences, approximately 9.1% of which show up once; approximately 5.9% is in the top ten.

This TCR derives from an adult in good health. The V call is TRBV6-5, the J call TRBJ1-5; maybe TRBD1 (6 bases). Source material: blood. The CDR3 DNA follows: TGTGCCAGCAGTTCCGCCCGGACAGGCAATCAGCCCCAGCATTTT. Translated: CASSSARTGNQPQHF.